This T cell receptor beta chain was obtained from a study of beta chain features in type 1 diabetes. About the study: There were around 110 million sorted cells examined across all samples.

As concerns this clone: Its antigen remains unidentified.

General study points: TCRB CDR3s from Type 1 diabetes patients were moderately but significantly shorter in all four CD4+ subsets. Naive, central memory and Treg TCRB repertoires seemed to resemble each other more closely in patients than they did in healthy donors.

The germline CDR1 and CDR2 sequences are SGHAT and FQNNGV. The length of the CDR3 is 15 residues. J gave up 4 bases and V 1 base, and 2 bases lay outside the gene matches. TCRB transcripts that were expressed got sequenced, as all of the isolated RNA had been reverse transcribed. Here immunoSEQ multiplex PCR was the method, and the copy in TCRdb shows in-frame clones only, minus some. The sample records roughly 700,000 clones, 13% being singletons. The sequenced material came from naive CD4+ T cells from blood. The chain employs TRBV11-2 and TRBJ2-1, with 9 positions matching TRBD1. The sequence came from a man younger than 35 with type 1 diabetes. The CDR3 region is CASSLGDRVYNEQFF. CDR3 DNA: TGTGCCAGCAGCTTAGGGGACAGGGTTTACAATGAGCAGTTCTTC.